This T cell receptor (beta chain) was identified in a study of blood T cell repertoires in COVID-19. As handled by the study authors: By means of reference gene primer amplification, nucleated cell counts were estimated. TCRdb's table, derived via immunoSEQ multiplex PCR, lists solely in-frame clones and lacks some. The V and J calls and clone size are taken from that table; D and trimming were inferred from the DNA. The table lists roughly 30,000 clones, approximately 86% of them singletons. The CDR3 spans 14 residues. Between the trimmed V and J ends, which lost 0 bases and 8 bases, there was a span of 11 bases. CDR1 is SGHRS and CDR2 is YFSETQ in the germline V gene.

This clonotype originated in a man aged 55 to 70 with COVID-19, enrolled during active disease. The J gene is TRBJ1-4, the V gene TRBV5-1; D unresolved. Sample: peripheral blood. In DNA form, the CDR3 reads TGCGCCAGCAGCTTGGGTGCCACCAGGGAAAAACTGTTTTTT. It specifies CASSLGATREKLFF.